This TCR beta chain was sequenced during a study of blood T cell repertoires in COVID-19. As for the study in general: The origin of the acute and convalescent COVID-19 samples was the United States, Italy and Spain. In each case, the material was cDNA or gDNA derived from T cells, B-cell-depleted T cells, or PBMCs.

Per the study methods: Estimated nucleated cell counts came from reference gene primer amplification. The table came from immunoSEQ multiplex PCR; TCRdb's copy has only in-frame clones and leaves some out. Clone size and V and J calls were adopted from that table, with D and trimming inferred from the DNA. The sample includes approximately 90,000 clones, 80% to 90% of them seen just once. Germline loops: CDR1 GTSNPN, CDR2 SVGIG (reference sequence). CDR3 size: 13 residues. V was shortened by 5 bases and J by 6 bases, with 16 bases between the two germline ends. This rearrangement joins TRBV30 to TRBJ2-5, with D perhaps TRBD2 (6 bases). The source of this sequence is a man in his forties or fifties with acute or convalescent COVID-19. The specimen sequenced was peripheral blood. In DNA, the CDR3 is TGTGCCTGGGGGACCCCGGGGGTTCAGACCCAGTACTTC. Protein: CAWGTPGVQTQYF.